Here is one T cell receptor beta chain with its context. Its antigen remains unidentified. The genomic DNA of each subset was split evenly across several immunoSEQ plates. Here immunoSEQ multiplex PCR was the method, and the copy in TCRdb shows in-frame clones only, minus some. This table holds some 2,000,000 clones, approximately 96% found once. The sample belongs to a study of shared clonotypes between healthy human individuals. General observations from the study: There were few donors, and this limited the genetic and exposure-history diversity represented. Relative to memory subsets, naive subsets generally showed larger estimated richness.

The TCR sequence derives from a man between 18 and 35 years old in good health. Sequencing used naive CD4+ T cells sorted from blood. Subset given: CD45RA+ positively selected.

In DNA form, the CDR3 reads TGTGCCAGCAGTAGTTTCACCGTCCCTGAAGCTTTCTTT. Translation: CASSSFTVPEAFF. The genes are TRBV6-1 and TRBJ1-1, with unresolved D. V was pared by 5 bases and J by 6 bases, with 13 bases between. In germline, CDR1 is MNHNS, CDR2 SASEGT. The CDR3 runs to 13 residues.